In this sample, the clone carrying this T cell receptor (beta chain) turned up many times. Its antigen is currently unknown. This specimen comes from a study of T cell repertoires in cytomegalovirus infection. Study context: A matching HLA type, together with CMV infection, was signaled by public TCR beta signatures. Study-wide results and limits: Carriers of CMV and the relevant HLA type were discriminated by public TCR beta frequency. Dominating the ex vivo response were HLA-C-restricted CMV-specific TCR beta clonotypes.

TCRdb itself ran the reads through MiXCR, one entry per CDR3 protein. The sample lists about 490,000 distinct CDR3 sequences; about 15% were seen once. Sample: CD8+ T cells from PBMCs. This clonotype was obtained from a human donor in good health (CMV status not recorded). Some clones in this sample may be carry-over from other donors' samples.

The CDR3, as DNA: TGTGCCAGTTTAGGGGACATCACAGATACGCAGTATTTT. It is translated as CASLGDITDTQYF. This chain connects TRBV7-9 to TRBJ2-3, with D maybe TRBD1 (6 bases). Trimming pared 9 bases from V and 2 bases from J, leaving 12 bases between. The CDR3 extends over 13 amino acids. Per germline, CDR1 SEHNR and CDR2 FQNEAQ (reference sequence).